The next 8 T cell receptor beta chains were all read from a single sample in a study of blood T cell repertoires in COVID-19. Repertoires were generated with immunoSEQ multiplex PCR, while TCRdb's copy carries only in-frame clones and drops some. The sample includes about 64,000 clones, around 89% seen only once; the top ten take 10%. Material for sequencing was PBMCs or T cells enriched from blood (not recorded which). The receptors derive from a woman in her 40s who had recovered from COVID-19.

The chain is built from TRBV4-1 and TRBJ2-3; D unresolved. V lost 1 base, J lost 0 bases, and 8 bases lay in between. There are 15 residues in the CDR3. Germline lookup yields CDR1 MGHRA and CDR2 YSYEKL. The CDR3, as DNA: TGCGCCAGCAGCCAAGGCACAATTAGCACAGATACGCAGTATTTT. Residues: CASSQGTISTDTQYF.

This chain connects TRBV19 to TRBJ1-5, with D perhaps matching TRBD1 (6 bases). The CDR3 contains 15 residues. The V gene's germline CDR1 is LNHDA and CDR2 SQIVND (reference sequence). V was pared by 0 bases and J by 7 bases, with 13 bases between. The chain's CDR3 is CASSIDGTGSQPQHF. In nucleotides, the CDR3 is TGTGCCAGTAGTATAGATGGCACAGGGTCCCAGCCCCAGCATTTT.

In this sample, this clone turned up once. The chain recombines TRBV19 with TRBJ2-1; D unclear. The CDR3 is 15 residues long. V was cut by 1 base and J by 1 base, with 8 bases left in between. Germline loops: CDR1 LNHDA, CDR2 SQIVND (reference sequence). CDR3 sequence (DNA): TGTGCCAGTAGTATAGCCCACATGTCCTACAATGAGCAGTTCTTC. This translates into CASSIAHMSYNEQFF.

J is TRBJ2-5 and V is TRBV3-1 (or the pseudogene TRBV3-2), with 7 bases fitting TRBD2. Germline V gene data show CDR1 as LGHDT and CDR2 as YNNKEL (reference sequence). The J segment lost 7 bases and the V segment lost 4 bases, leaving 6 bases of the junction unmatched. This CDR3 spans 13 amino acids. The CDR3 reads CASSPLSGGTQYF. The DNA of the CDR3 is TGTGCCAGCAGCCCGTTATCGGGGGGGACCCAGTACTTC.

This chain connects TRBV4-1 to TRBJ2-2; 7 bases agree with TRBD2. Germline V gene data show CDR1 as MGHRA and CDR2 as YSYEKL. This CDR3 spans 15 amino acids. Trimming removed 4 bases from V and 5 bases from J; junction bases left unmatched: 7. The CDR3 coding sequence is TGCGCCAGCAGCCCCCAAGCAGCGGGAACCGGGGAGCTGTTTTTT. Encoded protein: CASSPQAAGTGELFF.

The rearrangement joins TRBV3-1 (or the pseudogene TRBV3-2) to TRBJ2-7, with 16 bases matching TRBD2. Trimming cost V 4 bases and J 8 bases; bases outside gene matches: 8. This CDR3 contains 16 residues. The germline V gene encodes CDR1 LGHDT and CDR2 YNNKEL (reference sequence). CDR3 protein: CASSPGLAGGQDKQYF. CDR3 DNA sequence: TGTGCCAGCAGCCCGGGACTAGCGGGGGGGCAGGATAAGCAGTACTTC.

The chain is built from TRBV29-1 and TRBJ2-5; 7 positions agree with TRBD1. The junction had 2 bases not matched to a gene; V was cut back by 7 bases and J by 3 bases. CDR3 length: 11 residues. Germline V gives CDR1 SQVTM, CDR2 ANQGSEA. The CDR3 bases are TGCAGCGCTGACAGGGAAGAGACCCAGTACTTC. Its protein is CSADREETQYF.

The rearrangement links TRBV5-1 to TRBJ2-5, with TRBD2 identical over 11 bases. V shed 4 bases and J 5 bases; nucleotides not matched to a gene: 16. This CDR3 is 18 amino acids long. Germline V gives CDR1 SGHRS, CDR2 YFSETQ. CDR3 sequence: CASSRGPNSGGARETQYF. CDR3 DNA sequence: TGCGCCAGCAGCCGAGGCCCGAATAGCGGGGGGGCCCGGGAGACCCAGTACTTC. The full variable domain, with the rest looked up from reference TRBV5-1 and TRBJ2-5, is KAGVTQTPRYLIKTRGQQVTLSCSPISGHRSVSWYQQTPGQGLQFLFEYFSETQRNKGNFPGRFSGRQFSNSRSEMNVSTLELGDSALYLCASSRGPNSGGARETQYFGPGTRLLVL.